Listed here are 32 T cell receptor beta chains from one sample, sequenced in a study of T cell changes during pregnancy in multiple sclerosis. The data were produced by immunoSEQ multiplex PCR, yet TCRdb's version contains in-frame clones alone and is incomplete. The sample has about 70,000 clones, approximately 94% seen once. The sequencing here drew on peripheral blood, taken in the third trimester of pregnancy. The origin of the receptors is a female donor with multiple sclerosis, enrolled in a pregnancy study.

The chain uses TRBV29-1 and TRBJ1-2; possibly TRBD1 for D (5 bases). The V gene lost 4 bases and the J gene lost 7 bases, with 7 bases spanning the gap. The CDR3 is 10 residues long. The V gene's germline CDR1 is SQVTM and CDR2 ANQGSEA. The CDR3 coding sequence is TGCAGCGTTGGGGGGGTTGGCTACACCTTC. Translated: CSVGGVGYTF.

The chain recombines TRBV7-2 with TRBJ1-2; a possible D gene is TRBD1 (6 bases). The CDR3 runs 15 residues. V lost 2 bases and J 0 bases, leaving 10 bases between the germline ends. The germline gives CDR1 SGHTA, CDR2 FQGNSA. CDR3 DNA sequence: TGTGCCAGCAGCTTAAGGACAGTTACTAACTATGGCTACACCTTC. Encoded protein: CASSLRTVTNYGYTF.

The CDR3 loop is CASSLGRAGNTIYF. The CDR3 nucleotides are TGTGCCAGCAGCTTAGGGAGGGCTGGAAACACCATATATTTT. This sequence joins TRBV7-2 and TRBJ1-3; the D is unclear. Trimming took off 1 base at V and 2 bases at J, with 6 bases between the two ends. CDR1 is SGHTA, CDR2 FQGNSA, per germline. The CDR3 is 14 residues long.

The chain carries TRBV6-5 and TRBJ1-1; D remains unclear. Trimming removed 6 bases at V and 0 bases at J, with 8 bases between. The CDR3 contains 13 residues. Germline V lookup: CDR1 MNHEY, CDR2 SVGAGI. CDR3 in amino acids: CASRTTMNTEAFF. DNA for the CDR3: TGTGCCAGCAGAACGACAATGAACACTGAAGCTTTCTTT.

V gene TRBV13 combines with J gene TRBJ2-7, with TRBD1 identical over 7 bases. CDR1 PRHDT and CDR2 FYEKMQ come from the germline V gene (reference sequence). V shed 6 bases and J 6 bases; nucleotides not matched to a gene: 11. This CDR3 contains 14 residues. CDR3 sequence reads: CASSQSRQGSEQYF. DNA for the CDR3: TGTGCCAGCAGTCAAAGCCGACAGGGATCCGAGCAGTACTTC.

This chain connects TRBV5-3 to TRBJ1-2; D gene unclear. TRBV5-3 is an open reading frame whose function is uncertain. The ends were cut back, 2 bases at V and 1 base at J, with 3 bases in the middle. The CDR3 spans 12 residues. The CDR3 sequence: CARSFSNYGYTF. CDR3 nucleotide sequence: TGTGCCAGAAGCTTTAGTAACTATGGCTACACCTTC.

The V gene is TRBV7-2, the J gene TRBJ1-3; no firm D call. Trimming left V 5 bases short and J 4 bases short, with 18 bases between. This CDR3 has 16 residues. CDR1 SGHTA and CDR2 FQGNSA come from the germline V gene. The CDR3 reads CASSRSRSGTGNTIYF. CDR3 nucleotide sequence: TGTGCCAGCAGCCGCTCCAGGAGCGGCACCGGAAACACCATATATTTT.

The chain carries TRBV4-1 and TRBJ1-1; perhaps TRBD1 as D (5 bases). The length of the CDR3 is 11 residues. Between the trimmed V and J ends, which lost 3 bases and 14 bases, there was a span of 13 bases. Germline CDR1 and CDR2: MGHRA and YSYEKL. CDR3 loop: CASSQGHFRFF. The CDR3, as DNA: TGCGCCAGCAGCCAGGGGCATTTTCGGTTCTTT.

V usage is TRBV14 and J usage is TRBJ2-7, with D unresolved. In germline, CDR1 is SGHDN, CDR2 FVKESK. The CDR3 extends over 13 amino acids. The V gene lost 1 base and the J gene lost 3 bases, with 7 bases spanning the gap. This CDR3 reads CASSQVAGYEQYF. The CDR3 DNA reads TGTGCCAGCAGCCAAGTTGCCGGCTACGAGCAGTACTTC. Full variable domain (rest looked up from reference TRBV14 and TRBJ2-7): EAGVTQFPSHSVIEKGQTVTLRCDPISGHDNLYWYRRVMGKEIKFLLHFVKESKQDESGMPNNRFLAERTGGTYSTLKVQPAELEDSGVYFCASSQVAGYEQYFGPGTRLTVT.

V is TRBV7-3 and J is TRBJ1-1; 7 bases line up with TRBD1. V trimming: 0 bases; J trimming: 3 bases; junction bases outside the gene matches: 4. CDR1 SGHTA and CDR2 FQGTGA come from the germline V gene. This CDR3 spans 15 amino acids. The CDR3 loop reads CASSLTGTVDTEAFF. The CDR3 nucleotides are TGTGCCAGCAGCTTAACGGGGACAGTGGACACTGAAGCTTTCTTT.

The V gene is TRBV2, the J gene TRBJ2-1, with 9 nucleotides matching TRBD2. V lost 7 bases, J lost 5 bases, and 6 bases stayed unmatched. From germline, CDR1 is SNHLY and CDR2 FYNNEI. CDR3 size: 14 residues. In nucleotides, the CDR3 is TGTGCCAGCACGGAGGGCGGGGGGGACAATGAGCAGTTCTTC. Its protein product is CASTEGGGDNEQFF.

The chain carries TRBV27 and TRBJ2-3; 8 positions agree with TRBD2. The CDR3 length is 13 residues. Losses at the gene ends were 8 bases for V and 3 bases for J; bases not matched to a gene: 4. From germline, CDR1 is MNHEY and CDR2 SMNVEV (reference sequence). The CDR3 is CASHRGGTDTQYF. The DNA for the CDR3 is TGTGCCAGCCATCGGGGGGGGACAGATACGCAGTATTTT.

The chain joins TRBV5-1 to TRBJ2-3; TRBD2 aligns across 8 bases. J gave up 1 base and V 2 bases, and 0 bases lay outside the gene matches. This CDR3 is built from 14 residues. CDR1 and CDR2 from the germline V gene are SGHRS and YFSETQ. Here the CDR3 reads CASSFSGGTDTQYF. In DNA, the CDR3 is TGCGCCAGCAGCTTTAGCGGGGGCACAGATACGCAGTATTTT.

Remarks on this clone: This same CDR3 is encoded by further DNA sequences in the sample. This rearrangement joins TRBV7-3 to TRBJ2-1; 9 bases line up with TRBD2. Per the germline V gene, CDR1 is SGHTA and CDR2 is FQGTGA. The V segment lost 2 bases and the J segment 7 bases; nucleotides outside the gene matches: 3. The CDR3 has 14 residues. CDR3 region: CASSLGTSGNEQFF. The CDR3 DNA is TGTGCCAGCAGCTTAGGAACTAGCGGGAATGAGCAGTTCTTC.

The chain has TRBV5-5 and TRBJ1-2; D remains unclear. This CDR3 is built from 14 residues. Looked up from germline, CDR1 is SGHKS and CDR2 is YYEKEE (reference sequence). Trimming removed 0 bases at V and 5 bases at J, with 11 bases between. CDR3 nucleotide sequence: TGTGCCAGCAGCTTGGGCGGGTCCTGGTATGGCTACACCTTC. Translating it yields CASSLGGSWYGYTF.

The gene calls are TRBV6-5 and TRBJ1-2; the match to TRBD1 covers 7 bases. This CDR3 has 12 residues. Per the germline V gene, CDR1 is MNHEY and CDR2 is SVGAGI. The V gene end was trimmed by 6 bases and the J gene end by 8 bases; junction bases not matched to a gene: 6. The CDR3 region is CASSPGQAGYTF. CDR3 nucleotides: TGTGCCAGCAGCCCAGGACAGGCGGGCTACACCTTC.

The V gene is TRBV18, the J gene TRBJ1-5; D call uncertain. CDR1 is KGHSH and CDR2 is LQKENI in the germline V gene. The CDR3 is 14 residues long. V shed 3 bases and J shed 9 bases, with 15 bases lying between them. CDR3 bases: TGTGCCAGCTCACCCCCCGGTCAACTCCGGCCCCAGCATTTT. Residues: CASSPPGQLRPQHF.

The rearrangement links TRBV4-1 to TRBJ1-1; 9 bases line up with TRBD1. J lost 2 bases, V lost 3 bases, and 1 base had no gene match. Germline values: CDR1 MGHRA, CDR2 YSYEKL. This CDR3 has 14 residues. The chain's CDR3 is CASSQGQGNTEAFF. In DNA, the CDR3 is TGCGCCAGCAGCCAGGGACAGGGCAACACTGAAGCTTTCTTT.

The chain combines TRBV6-5 with TRBJ2-7; 7 nucleotides match TRBD2. CDR1 and CDR2 from the germline V gene are MNHEY and SVGAGI. V gave up 2 bases and J gave up 0 bases; unmatched junction bases: 7. The CDR3 contains 16 residues. The CDR3 DNA reads TGTGCCAGCAGTTACGGTGGTAGCGGGCACTCCTACGAGCAGTACTTC. Protein product: CASSYGGSGHSYEQYF.

The chain couples TRBV27 to TRBJ2-1; 11 bases are a match to TRBD2. The J segment lost 3 bases and the V segment lost 4 bases, leaving 11 bases of the junction unmatched. The CDR3 totals 18 residues. Germline CDR1 reads MNHEY; CDR2 reads SMNVEV (reference sequence). The CDR3 nucleotides read TGTGCCAGCAGTTCCCCTAGCGGGGGGATCAAATTCTACAATGAGCAGTTCTTC. Its protein is CASSSPSGGIKFYNEQFF.

The chain is built from TRBV7-3 and TRBJ1-2; possible D gene TRBD1, 5 bases. CDR3 size: 15 residues. Germline assignment: CDR1 SGHTA and CDR2 FQGTGA. The V gene lost 5 bases and the J gene lost 0 bases, with 13 bases spanning the gap. The CDR3 spells CASSPSGGANYGYTF. CDR3 bases: TGTGCCAGCAGCCCCTCCGGGGGGGCTAACTATGGCTACACCTTC.

The chain recombines TRBV30 with TRBJ2-7; TRBD1 is a possible D gene (6 bases). This CDR3 is 15 amino acids long. V lost 0 bases, J lost 4 bases, and 16 bases lay in between. Germline V gives CDR1 GTSNPN, CDR2 SVGIG (reference sequence). The CDR3 DNA reads TGTGCCTGGAGTGTACTTGGTGTCAGGGGTTACGAGCAGTACTTC. Its translation: CAWSVLGVRGYEQYF.

The J gene is TRBJ2-3, the V gene TRBV27; D may be TRBD2 (5 bases). Germline V gene lookup returns CDR1 MNHEY and CDR2 SMNVEV (reference sequence). CDR3 length: 15 residues. With 5 bases removed from V and 2 bases from J, the gap between germline ends came to 14 bases. This CDR3 reads CASSRDPSHTDTQYF. As DNA, the CDR3 is TGTGCCAGCAGTCGGGATCCTAGCCACACAGATACGCAGTATTTT.

This sequence joins TRBV5-6 and TRBJ1-2, with no clear D. Germline V gene sequence: CDR1 SGHDT, CDR2 YYEEEE. The CDR3 totals 14 residues. V lost 1 base and J lost 5, with 12 bases in between. The CDR3 sequence: CASSLYGEGYGYTF. The CDR3 DNA follows: TGTGCCAGCAGCTTGTACGGGGAGGGTTATGGCTACACCTTC.

This chain joins TRBV4-2 and TRBJ1-2; D possibly corresponds to TRBD1 (5 bases). The CDR3 consists of 12 residues. Germline CDR1 reads LGHNA; CDR2 reads YNFKEQ. V shed 3 bases and J shed 8 bases, with 10 bases lying between them. The CDR3 region is CASSQRQWGYTF. CDR3 nucleotide sequence: TGTGCCAGCAGCCAGCGACAGTGGGGCTACACCTTC.

CDR3 in DNA: TGTGCCAGTAGTCTTGGACAGTACAATGAAAAACTGTTTTTT. Amino acids: CASSLGQYNEKLFF. The V and J genes are TRBV19 and TRBJ1-4, with D perhaps TRBD1 (6 bases). CDR3 size: 14 residues. The germline V gene has CDR1 LNHDA and CDR2 SQIVND (reference sequence). V dropped 5 bases and J dropped 5 bases, with 12 bases sitting between them.

This chain links TRBV5-5 with TRBJ2-3, with D possibly matching TRBD2 (6 bases). The CDR3 totals 14 residues. Germline values: CDR1 SGHKS, CDR2 YYEKEE (reference sequence). V was pared by 0 bases and J by 5 bases, with 10 bases between. The CDR3 DNA reads TGTGCCAGCAGCTTGGAGGGGCGGGGAGATACGCAGTATTTT. This encodes CASSLEGRGDTQYF.

This clone is a singleton in its sample. The genes are TRBV16 and TRBJ1-1; weak D call: TRBD1 (5 bases). V was trimmed by 2 bases and J by 1 base, leaving 5 bases between them. Germline V CDR1 and CDR2: KGHSY, FQNENV. This CDR3 is 13 amino acids long. DNA of the CDR3: TGTGCCAGCAGCCAACAGGGGAACACTGAAGCTTTCTTT. Residues: CASSQQGNTEAFF.

This clone was picked up a small number of times. The rearrangement joins TRBV30 to TRBJ1-1; 12 bases align to TRBD1. CDR1 and CDR2 from the germline V gene are GTSNPN and SVGIG (reference sequence). This CDR3 is built from 17 residues. Germline trimming cut 3 bases from V and 10 bases from J; bases unmatched to any gene: 18. The CDR3 coding sequence is TGTGCCTGGAGACCCATCTTTAAGGGGACAGGGGGCCCGGGAGCTTTCTTT. Translated, it gives CAWRPIFKGTGGPGAFF.

The rearrangement joins TRBV6-1 to TRBJ1-4; 7 nucleotides match TRBD1. V was clipped by 8 bases and J by 7 bases; unmatched bases: 10. Looked up from germline, CDR1 is MNHNS and CDR2 is SASEGT. CDR3 length: 14 residues. Here the CDR3 reads CASDFGTDTEKLFF. CDR3 DNA sequence: TGTGCCAGCGATTTCGGGACAGATACTGAAAAACTGTTTTTT.

This clone occurred a few times. V usage is TRBV6-6 and J usage is TRBJ2-6; 12 bases are a match to TRBD1. The CDR3 extends over 16 amino acids. Per germline, CDR1 MNHNY and CDR2 SVGAGI (reference sequence). J gave up 4 bases and V 8 bases, and 6 bases lay outside the gene matches. CDR3: CASRDRGLSGANVLTF. The CDR3 DNA reads as TGTGCCAGCCGGGACAGGGGGCTGTCGGGGGCCAACGTCCTGACTTTC.

The chain joins TRBV4-3 to TRBJ1-2, with a weak D call TRBD1 (5 bases). CDR1 is LGHNA and CDR2 is YSLEER in the germline V gene. Between the trimmed V and J ends, which lost 0 bases and 5 bases, there was a span of 13 bases. This CDR3 has 15 amino acids. The CDR3 sequence is CASSQEAGTEYGYTF. In DNA, the CDR3 is TGCGCCAGCAGCCAAGAAGCTGGGACTGAGTATGGCTACACCTTC.